Reported below is one T cell receptor (beta chain). What it binds is not known. This specimen belongs to a study of OX40 agonist ivuxolimab in advanced cancers. Study-level background: Under the entry rules, prior anti-PD-1, anti-PD-L1 or anti-CTLA-4 therapy was allowed, and approximately 40% had some.

Researchers took blood at baseline, on cycle 4 day 1, and on cycle 7 day 1. The data were produced by immunoSEQ multiplex PCR, yet TCRdb's version contains in-frame clones alone and is incomplete. The repertoire holds about 79,000 clones, with around 90% as singletons. The CDR3 extends over 14 amino acids. Germline V lookup: CDR1 LNHNV, CDR2 YYDKDF (reference sequence). Trimming stripped 1 base from V and 5 bases from J, with 11 bases between. Broader study findings: Partly responding patients at 0.1-3.0 mg/kg showed some of the smallest clonal expansion. Expanded peripheral T cell antigen specificity was not determined.

The genes are TRBV15 and TRBJ2-5; D may be TRBD1 or TRBD2 (5 bases each). The TCR comes from an adult with an advanced solid tumor such as melanoma, head and neck, liver or kidney cancer. Sequencing used CD4+ or CD8+ T cells sorted from blood, obtained in a trial of the OX40 agonist ivuxolimab. CDR3: CATSRGGSGETQYF. The CDR3 DNA sequence: TGTGCCACCAGCAGAGGAGGGTCAGGGGAGACCCAGTACTTC.